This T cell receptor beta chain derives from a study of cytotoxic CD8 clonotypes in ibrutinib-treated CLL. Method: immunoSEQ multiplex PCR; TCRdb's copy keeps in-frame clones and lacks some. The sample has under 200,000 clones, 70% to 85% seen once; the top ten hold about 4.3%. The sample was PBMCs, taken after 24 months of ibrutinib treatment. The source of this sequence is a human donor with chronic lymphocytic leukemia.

The CDR3 nucleotides are TGTGCCAGCAGGCCCACAGGGTACGACGAGCAGTACTTC. This sequence encodes CASRPTGYDEQYF. V is TRBV6-5 and J is TRBJ2-7, with D maybe TRBD1 (6 bases). V was trimmed by 6 bases and J by 5 bases, leaving 14 bases between them. Germline CDR1 and CDR2: MNHEY and SVGAGI. The CDR3 runs to 13 residues.